These 25 T cell receptor beta chains came from one sample sequenced in a study of identical twins. TCRdb recomputed calls from the 5' RACE reads with MiXCR, one row per CDR3 protein. The table records 450,000 to 650,000 distinct CDR3 sequences, over 8.5% of them present only once. This same sample was also part of a study on yellow fever vaccine responses in identical twins.

Sequences were obtained from PBMCs. The receptors shown here come from a woman younger than 35 in good health.

The chain recombines TRBV9 with TRBJ1-1; D is unclear. Trimming removed 4 bases at V and 3 bases at J, with 13 bases between. Germline loops: CDR1 SGDLS, CDR2 YYNGEE. The length of the CDR3 is 14 residues. DNA for the CDR3: TGTGCCAGCAGCCCCCCCCGTCTTGACACTGAAGCTTTCTTT. This encodes CASSPPRLDTEAFF.

The chain employs TRBV20-1 and TRBJ2-7, with TRBD2 matching over 8 bases. The V segment lost 1 base and the J segment 0 bases; nucleotides outside the gene matches: 11. CDR1 is DFQATT and CDR2 is SNEGSKA in the germline V gene (reference sequence). The CDR3 has 17 amino acids. The CDR3 region is CSARGLNVAGSSYEQYF. DNA of the CDR3: TGCAGTGCTAGAGGGCTTAACGTAGCGGGGAGCTCCTACGAGCAGTACTTC.

This clonotype was detected a few times. The chain links TRBV4-3 to TRBJ2-3; D perhaps matches TRBD1 (5 bases). The V end lost 4 bases, the J end lost 3 bases, and 11 bases lay between the germline ends. Germline V gene sequence: CDR1 LGHNA, CDR2 YSLEER. This CDR3 has 14 amino acids. The CDR3 DNA sequence: TGCGCCAGCAGCCCCCTACCAGGGACAGATACGCAGTATTTT. This translates into CASSPLPGTDTQYF.

In this sample, this clonotype turned up a few times. This chain joins TRBV7-9 and TRBJ1-4; no clear D gene. This CDR3 is 15 amino acids long. Trimming stripped 5 bases from V and 4 bases from J, with 14 bases between. Germline CDR1 SEHNR, CDR2 FQNEAQ (reference sequence). The CDR3: CASSPHSGSNEKLFF. In nucleotides, the CDR3 is TGTGCCAGCAGCCCGCACAGTGGTAGTAATGAAAAACTGTTTTTT.

The chain carries TRBV28 and TRBJ1-2, with 8 bases lining up with TRBD1. The CDR3 sequence is 12 residues long. Germline values: CDR1 MDHEN, CDR2 SYDVKM. Losses at the gene ends were 8 bases for V and 4 bases for J; bases not matched to a gene: 3. Here the CDR3 DNA reads TGTGCCAGCCAGGACAGGGTCTATGGCTACACCTTC. This codes for CASQDRVYGYTF.

This clonotype was detected only a few times. V gene TRBV12-3 or TRBV12-4 combines with J gene TRBJ2-3; no definite D call. The CDR3 loop spans 15 amino acids. V lost 3 bases and J 2 bases, leaving 12 bases between the germline ends. The CDR3 sequence: CASSFGLDITDTQYF. CDR3 nucleotide sequence: TGTGCCAGCAGTTTTGGTCTAGACATCACAGATACGCAGTATTTT.

The rearrangement links TRBV19 to TRBJ2-3, with 7 nucleotides matching TRBD1. The V gene end was trimmed by 9 bases and the J gene end by 1 base; junction bases not matched to a gene: 7. Germline V gene lookup returns CDR1 LNHDA and CDR2 SQIVND (reference sequence). CDR3 size: 14 residues. This chain's CDR3 is CASRGTVRTDTQYF. Here the CDR3 DNA reads TGTGCCAGCAGGGGGACAGTACGCACAGATACGCAGTATTTT.

This clonotype was seen ten or more times. The chain carries TRBV27 and TRBJ1-2; 10 bases line up with TRBD1. Germline V lookup: CDR1 MNHEY, CDR2 SMNVEV (reference sequence). V gave up 3 bases and J gave up 8 bases; unmatched junction bases: 6. The CDR3 runs to 14 residues. CDR3 loop: CASSFRGQGQGYTF. In DNA, the CDR3 is TGTGCCAGCAGTTTTAGGGGACAGGGGCAAGGCTACACCTTC.

The chain uses TRBV29-1 and TRBJ1-5; no clear D gene. V lost 1 base and J 7 bases, leaving 11 bases between the germline ends. Germline CDR1 SQVTM, CDR2 ANQGSEA. The CDR3 covers 13 residues. The CDR3 DNA reads as TGCAGCGTTGAAGTACAGCCGAACCAGCCCCAGCATTTT. Protein: CSVEVQPNQPQHF.

V gene TRBV12-5 combines with J gene TRBJ1-2; D unresolved. The germline V gene has CDR1 LGHNT and CDR2 FRNRAP. This CDR3 is 13 amino acids long. With 5 bases removed from V and 8 bases from J, the gap between germline ends came to 15 bases. The CDR3 loop is CASGPGIPEGYTF. The CDR3 DNA reads TGTGCTAGTGGTCCCGGGATCCCCGAGGGCTACACCTTC.

The rearrangement uses TRBV29-1 and TRBJ2-5; 7 positions agree with TRBD1. Germline lookup yields CDR1 SQVTM and CDR2 ANQGSEA. V lost 6 bases, J lost 5 bases, and 15 bases stayed unmatched. The CDR3 contains 15 residues. This CDR3 reads CSVVTGPGGMETQYF. The CDR3 nucleotides read TGCAGCGTCGTGACAGGTCCAGGGGGAATGGAGACCCAGTACTTC. Combining the CDR3 with reference TRBV29-1 and TRBJ2-5 gives the whole variable domain SAVISQKPSRDICQRGTSLTIQCQVDSQVTMMFWYRQQPGQSLTLIATANQGSEATYESGFVIDKFPISRPNLTFSTLTVSNMSPEDSSIYLCSVVTGPGGMETQYFGPGTRLLVL.

This clonotype has more than one count but fewer than ten. V gene TRBV27 combines with J gene TRBJ2-1; D unclear. This CDR3 has 17 amino acids. The germline gives CDR1 MNHEY, CDR2 SMNVEV (reference sequence). V was pared by 5 bases and J by 4 bases, with 21 bases between. CDR3 protein: CASSPTPQDQSYNEQFF. DNA for the CDR3: TGTGCCAGCAGTCCTACTCCGCAGGACCAGTCGTACAATGAGCAGTTCTTC.

V and J are TRBV10-2 and TRBJ2-5; 7 nucleotides line up with TRBD1. The V and J ends lost 6 bases and 5 bases, in that order; junction bases with no gene match: 9. The CDR3 has 14 amino acids. The germline CDR1 and CDR2 sequences are WSHSY and SAAADI. The CDR3 nucleotides read TGCGCCAGCAGGTTGACAGGGCCGATGGAGACCCAGTACTTC. It translates to CASRLTGPMETQYF.

This clonotype has only a few counts. V and J are TRBV6-5 and TRBJ2-7, with TRBD1 matching 8 bases. The CDR3 covers 15 residues. The germline V gene encodes CDR1 MNHEY and CDR2 SVGAGI. V lost 4 bases and J lost 5; bases outside the gene matches: 10. The CDR3 region is CASSSPGQGTHEQYF. The DNA of the CDR3 is TGTGCCAGCAGTTCTCCCGGACAGGGAACCCACGAGCAGTACTTC.

Many counts were recorded for this clonotype. V and J are TRBV12-3 or TRBV12-4 and TRBJ2-3; TRBD1 aligns across 8 bases. The CDR3 has 14 amino acids. Losses at the gene ends were 5 bases for V and 7 bases for J; bases not matched to a gene: 8. CDR3 region: CASSGTGSRHTQYF. CDR3 DNA: TGTGCCAGCAGTGGGACAGGTTCCAGACATACGCAGTATTTT.

The chain links TRBV7-3 to TRBJ2-1; 15 bases fit TRBD2. Germline CDR1 reads SGHTA; CDR2 reads FQGTGA. The V gene end was trimmed by 5 bases and the J gene end by 3 bases; junction bases not matched to a gene: 2. The CDR3 has 16 amino acids. The CDR3 nucleotides read TGTGCCAGCAGCCGGACTAGCGGGGGGGACTACAATGAGCAGTTCTTC. It is translated as CASSRTSGGDYNEQFF.

This clonotype was seen more than once but under ten times. The J gene is TRBJ2-7, the V gene TRBV18; 8 nucleotides match TRBD1. V shed 0 bases, J shed 4 bases, and the junction held 5 bases outside the gene matches. This CDR3 has 15 residues. Germline V gene lookup returns CDR1 KGHSH and CDR2 LQKENI. This chain's CDR3 is CASSPPQGAVYEQYF. The CDR3 DNA sequence: TGTGCCAGCTCACCACCCCAGGGGGCGGTGTACGAGCAGTACTTC.

The chain couples TRBV28 to TRBJ2-7, with 12 nucleotides matching TRBD1. The germline gives CDR1 MDHEN, CDR2 SYDVKM. The CDR3 is 17 residues long. The J segment lost 2 bases and the V segment lost 3 bases, leaving 8 bases of the junction unmatched. The CDR3 sequence is CASSFYGTGGSPYEQYF. The DNA for the CDR3 is TGTGCCAGCAGTTTTTATGGGACAGGGGGCTCTCCCTACGAGCAGTACTTC.

The rearrangement links TRBV20-1 to TRBJ2-5; TRBD2 aligns across 9 bases. V lost 6 bases to trimming and J lost 0 bases; unmatched junction nucleotides: 11. The germline V gene has CDR1 DFQATT and CDR2 SNEGSKA (reference sequence). The CDR3 sequence is 16 residues long. CDR3: CSARSGRVTYQETQYF. The CDR3, as DNA: TGCAGTGCCCGTAGCGGGAGAGTCACTTACCAAGAGACCCAGTACTTC.

This clonotype has a count of ten or more. This rearrangement joins TRBV6-2 or TRBV6-3 to TRBJ2-3; the D is unclear. Germline-derived CDR1 and CDR2 are MNHEY and SVGEGT. The ends were cut back, 4 bases at V and 6 bases at J, with 8 bases in the middle. The CDR3 contains 12 residues. The CDR3 DNA is TGTGCCAGCAGTTCTAACGTGGATACGCAGTATTTT. It codes for CASSSNVDTQYF.

This sequence joins TRBV6-5 and TRBJ2-7, with D unclear. CDR3 length: 14 residues. Trimming stripped 0 bases from V and 5 bases from J, with 11 bases between. Germline CDR1 is MNHEY and CDR2 is SVGAGI. CDR3 loop: CASSYSNKDDEQYF. The CDR3 region has the DNA TGTGCCAGCAGTTACTCGAACAAAGACGACGAGCAGTACTTC.

The rearrangement joins TRBV21-1 to TRBJ2-7. TRBV21-1 has pseudogene status. The CDR3 totals 15 residues. The CDR3 bases are TGTGCCAGCAGCAAAGAGAAGATACCCAACTACGAGCAGTACTTC. Translation gives CASSKEKIPNYEQYF.

This clonotype came up many times. The V and J genes are TRBV10-2 and TRBJ1-5; D is unresolved. Germline V gene data show CDR1 as WSHSY and CDR2 as SAAADI. The germline V and J ends were trimmed by 3 bases and 8 bases, with 8 bases remaining between them. The CDR3 spans 12 residues. The CDR3 DNA sequence: TGCGCCAGCAGTGAATGGGGTAAGCCCCAGCATTTT. The encoded protein is CASSEWGKPQHF.

The chain uses TRBV6-1 and TRBJ2-1; TRBD2 matches at 10 bases. The CDR3 runs to 18 residues. Germline assignment: CDR1 MNHNS and CDR2 SASEGT. Trimming removed 7 bases from V and 3 bases from J; junction bases left unmatched: 15. Here the CDR3 DNA reads TGTGCCAGCACCCCAGGACTAGCGGTTCTAGAGGGCTACAATGAGCAGTTCTTC. Its translation: CASTPGLAVLEGYNEQFF.

This clonotype was found a few times. This sequence joins TRBV28 and TRBJ2-7; the match to TRBD1 covers 7 bases. CDR1 and CDR2 (germline): MDHEN, SYDVKM. With 3 bases clipped from V and 3 bases from J, the junction kept 5 bases outside the gene matches. This CDR3 comprises 14 residues. The CDR3 loop is CASSFRGQFYEQYF. The DNA of the CDR3 is TGTGCCAGCAGTTTTAGGGGACAGTTCTACGAGCAGTACTTC.